The subject of this entry is one T cell receptor (beta chain). This entry comes from a study of beta chain features in type 1 diabetes. The isolated RNA, all of it, was reverse transcribed, so expressed TCRB transcripts were what got sequenced. Measured with immunoSEQ multiplex PCR; TCRdb has only the in-frame clones, and not every one. The table has 450,000 to 550,000 clones, roughly 30% seen once. The CDR3 length is 15 residues. Trimming took 10 bases from V and 6 from J, leaving 22 bases between them. The sequence derives from a man aged 18 to 30 in good health. V is TRBV23-1 and J is TRBJ2-1; D is perhaps TRBD1 or TRBD2 (5 bases each). TRBV23-1 is recorded as an ORF, its role being uncertain. The sequenced material came from naive CD4+ T cells from blood. CDR3: CATPPQAAGSNEQFF. The CDR3 coding sequence is TGCGCCACCCCCCCACAGGCGGCGGGCTCCAATGAGCAGTTCTTC.